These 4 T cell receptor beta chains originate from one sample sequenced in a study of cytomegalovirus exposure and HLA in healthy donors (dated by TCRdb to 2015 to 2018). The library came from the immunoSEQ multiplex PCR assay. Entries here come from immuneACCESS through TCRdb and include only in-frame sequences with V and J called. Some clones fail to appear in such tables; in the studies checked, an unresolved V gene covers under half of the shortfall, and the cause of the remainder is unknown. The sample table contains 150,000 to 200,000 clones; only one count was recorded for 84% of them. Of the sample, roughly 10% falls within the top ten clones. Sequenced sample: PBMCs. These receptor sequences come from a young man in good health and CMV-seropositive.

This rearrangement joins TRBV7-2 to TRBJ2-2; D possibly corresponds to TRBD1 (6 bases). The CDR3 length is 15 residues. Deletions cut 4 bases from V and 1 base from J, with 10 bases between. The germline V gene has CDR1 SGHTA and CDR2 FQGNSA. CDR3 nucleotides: TGTGCCAGCAGCTCCCGGGGACAGAACACCGGGGAGCTGTTTTTT. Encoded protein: CASSSRGQNTGELFF.

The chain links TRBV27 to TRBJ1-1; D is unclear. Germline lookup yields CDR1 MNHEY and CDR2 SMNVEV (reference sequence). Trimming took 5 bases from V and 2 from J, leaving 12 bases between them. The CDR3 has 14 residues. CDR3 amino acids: CASSPWGGNTEAFF. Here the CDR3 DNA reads TGTGCCAGCAGTCCTTGGGGAGGAAACACTGAAGCTTTCTTT.

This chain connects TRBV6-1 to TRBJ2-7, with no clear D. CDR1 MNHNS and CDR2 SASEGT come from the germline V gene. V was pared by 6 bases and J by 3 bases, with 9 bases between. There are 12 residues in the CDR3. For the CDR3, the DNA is TGTGCCAGCAGCCACTCACTCTACGAGCAGTACTTC. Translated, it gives CASSHSLYEQYF.

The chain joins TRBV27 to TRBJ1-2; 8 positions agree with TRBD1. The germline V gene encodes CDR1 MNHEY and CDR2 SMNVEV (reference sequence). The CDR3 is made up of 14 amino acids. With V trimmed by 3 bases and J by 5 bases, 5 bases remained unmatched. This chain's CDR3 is CASSFGTGAYGYTF. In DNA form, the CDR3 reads TGTGCCAGCAGTTTTGGGACAGGAGCGTATGGCTACACCTTC.